One and the same sample provided the 27 T cell receptor beta chains below, sequenced in a study of cytomegalovirus exposure and HLA in healthy donors. A multiplex PCR was run with 60 Vbeta primers and 13 Jbeta primers. Method: immunoSEQ multiplex PCR; TCRdb's copy keeps in-frame clones and lacks some. This table has 150,000 to 200,000 clones, 55% to 70% appearing once. What was sequenced was PBMCs. These receptors were collected from a woman in her forties in good health and CMV-seropositive.

J is TRBJ1-3 and V is TRBV19; maybe TRBD1 (6 bases). The CDR3 covers 14 residues. Trimming removed 9 bases at V and 4 bases at J, with 16 bases between. Germline assignment: CDR1 LNHDA and CDR2 SQIVND (reference sequence). CDR3 residues: CASAKGEGGNTIYF. The CDR3, as DNA: TGTGCCAGCGCCAAGGGGGAGGGAGGAAACACCATATATTTT.

In this sample, this clone turned up a few times. The J gene is TRBJ1-2, the V gene TRBV7-8, with 9 positions matching TRBD1. V trimming: 2 bases; J trimming: 4 bases; junction bases outside the gene matches: 5. The CDR3 length is 15 residues. Looked up from germline, CDR1 is SGHVS and CDR2 is FQNEAQ. CDR3 protein: CASSLQTGGAYGYTF. The CDR3, as DNA: TGTGCCAGCAGCTTACAAACAGGGGGCGCCTATGGCTACACCTTC.

Comments on this clone: The junction departs from the called germline gene at one end, perhaps through a read error. J is TRBJ1-2 and V is TRBV29-1, with 9 bases matching TRBD1. Germline loops: CDR1 SQVTM, CDR2 ANQGSEA. CDR3 size: 13 residues. The CDR3 DNA sequence: TGCAGCGTTTTGGACAGGGGACCATATGGCTACCCCTTC. It codes for CSVLDRGPYGYPF.

The chain recombines TRBV27 with TRBJ1-5; D gene unclear. V lost 0 bases, J lost 0 bases, and 9 bases lay in between. The CDR3 covers 16 residues. CDR1 is MNHEY, CDR2 SMNVEV, per germline (reference sequence). The CDR3, as DNA: TGTGCCAGCAGTTTATCAGGAGGATATAGCAATCAGCCCCAGCATTTT. This encodes CASSLSGGYSNQPQHF.

The chain links TRBV2 to TRBJ2-7; tentatively, D is TRBD1 (6 bases). This CDR3 comprises 11 residues. V lost 8 bases, J lost 3 bases, and 8 bases lay in between. Per germline, CDR1 SNHLY and CDR2 FYNNEI. CDR3 region: CASATGYEQYF. CDR3 DNA: TGTGCCAGCGCGACAGGCTACGAGCAGTACTTC.

The chain joins TRBV27 to TRBJ2-7; TRBD1 aligns across 7 bases. V dropped 8 bases and J dropped 1; count of bases not matched to a gene: 11. The germline V gene encodes CDR1 MNHEY and CDR2 SMNVEV (reference sequence). CDR3 length: 15 amino acids. CDR3 bases: TGTGCCAGCGGACTCACAGGGGACCCATCCTACGAGCAGTACTTC. This encodes CASGLTGDPSYEQYF.

The chain combines TRBV11-3 with TRBJ2-2; 9 bases align to TRBD2. Looked up from germline, CDR1 is SGHNT and CDR2 is YENEEA. The CDR3 length is 17 residues. The V segment lost 2 bases and the J segment 1 base; nucleotides outside the gene matches: 5. The CDR3, as DNA: TGTGCCAGCAGCTTACTTCCACTAGCGGGGAACACCGGGGAGCTGTTTTTT. It specifies CASSLLPLAGNTGELFF.

The chain's CDR3 is CASSPGLAGPYQETQYF. CDR3 nucleotides: TGCGCCAGCAGCCCGGGACTAGCGGGACCGTACCAAGAGACCCAGTACTTC. The chain employs TRBV5-1 and TRBJ2-5, with 13 bases identical to TRBD2. CDR1 is SGHRS and CDR2 is YFSETQ in the germline V gene. The CDR3 spans 17 residues. V lost 4 bases and J lost 0; bases outside the gene matches: 6.

The V call is TRBV19, the J call TRBJ2-1; D is perhaps TRBD1 (6 bases). Per the germline V gene, CDR1 is LNHDA and CDR2 is SQIVND (reference sequence). The CDR3 is 12 residues long. V lost 8 bases to trimming and J lost 8 bases, with 13 bases between them. This CDR3 reads CASGQFRDEQFF. CDR3 DNA: TGTGCCAGTGGACAGTTTAGGGATGAGCAGTTCTTC.

This clone was observed a few times. J is TRBJ1-1 and V is TRBV27; TRBD1 aligns across 7 bases. Per the germline V gene, CDR1 is MNHEY and CDR2 is SMNVEV (reference sequence). The J segment lost 9 bases and the V segment lost 3 bases, leaving 4 bases of the junction unmatched. CDR3 length: 12 residues. The CDR3: CASSFQGQKAFF. In DNA form, the CDR3 reads TGTGCCAGCAGTTTCCAGGGACAGAAAGCTTTCTTT.

Only a few counts were recorded for this clone. V and J are TRBV5-6 and TRBJ2-1, with TRBD2 as a possible D gene (6 bases). V shed 3 bases and J shed 5 bases, with 15 bases lying between them. The CDR3 length is 15 residues. Looked up from germline, CDR1 is SGHDT and CDR2 is YYEEEE. CDR3 residues: CASSYTGSIHNEQFF. The CDR3, as DNA: TGTGCCAGCAGCTATACCGGGAGTATACACAATGAGCAGTTCTTC.

V gene TRBV6-4 combines with J gene TRBJ1-5; the D is unclear. From germline, CDR1 is MRHNA and CDR2 SNTAGT. V was trimmed by 3 bases and J by 3 bases, leaving 6 bases between them. This CDR3 spans 13 amino acids. The CDR3 sequence: CASSEDINQPQHF. CDR3 in DNA: TGTGCCAGCAGTGAAGACATCAATCAGCCCCAGCATTTT.

The rearrangement uses TRBV27 and TRBJ1-5, with 7 bases lining up with TRBD1. CDR1 and CDR2 (germline): MNHEY, SMNVEV (reference sequence). The CDR3 has 14 amino acids. The ends lost 3 bases at V and 7 bases at J; junction bases unmatched: 6. CDR3: CASSFQGQTQPQHF. The CDR3, as DNA: TGTGCCAGCAGTTTTCAGGGACAGACACAGCCCCAGCATTTT.

This chain links TRBV6-5 with TRBJ1-4; TRBD1 aligns across 9 bases. Trimming cost V 2 bases and J 7 bases; bases outside gene matches: 8. Looked up from germline, CDR1 is MNHEY and CDR2 is SVGAGI. The CDR3 is made up of 16 amino acids. In nucleotides, the CDR3 is TGTGCCAGCAGTTACGTCCGACAGGGGGGATTTGAAAAACTGTTTTTT. This codes for CASSYVRQGGFEKLFF.

The CDR3 protein is CASKLRRGTSEAFF. CDR3 DNA sequence: TGTGCCAGTAAACTTCGAAGAGGAACAAGTGAAGCTTTCTTT. The chain joins TRBV19 to TRBJ1-1; D is ambiguous. V lost 7 bases and J 7 bases, leaving 19 bases between the germline ends. The CDR3 loop spans 14 amino acids. Germline V gives CDR1 LNHDA, CDR2 SQIVND (reference sequence).

This clone has a single count. The V gene is TRBV7-8, the J gene TRBJ2-1, with TRBD2 matching over 9 bases. Trimming removed 4 bases from V and 6 bases from J; junction bases left unmatched: 10. Germline values: CDR1 SGHVS, CDR2 FQNEAQ. This CDR3 has 16 amino acids. The CDR3 coding sequence is TGTGCCAGCAGCTCGGACCCTAGCGGGGAGCCCAATGAGCAGTTCTTC. It is translated as CASSSDPSGEPNEQFF.

The chain couples TRBV6-6 to TRBJ2-1; 11 bases map to TRBD2. V was pared by 6 bases and J by 4 bases, with 5 bases of the junction left unmatched. The CDR3 sequence is 15 residues long. Germline V CDR1 and CDR2: MNHNY, SVGAGI (reference sequence). CDR3 sequence reads: CASRPLAGVYNEQFF. CDR3 DNA sequence: TGTGCCAGCAGACCACTAGCGGGGGTATACAATGAGCAGTTCTTC.

The chain carries TRBV2 and TRBJ2-7; D may be TRBD2 (5 bases). Trimming left V 6 bases short and J 0 bases short, with 12 bases between. The germline gives CDR1 SNHLY, CDR2 FYNNEI. The CDR3 sequence is 14 residues long. CDR3 region: CASRVDDYSYEQYF. CDR3 in DNA: TGTGCCAGCAGGGTGGACGACTACTCCTACGAGCAGTACTTC.

The chain has TRBV2 and TRBJ2-7; TRBD2 is a possible D gene (6 bases). Germline CDR1 and CDR2: SNHLY and FYNNEI. There are 14 residues in the CDR3. Trimming shortened V by 10 bases and J by 2 bases, and 18 bases separated the two germline ends. The CDR3 coding sequence is TGTGCCACCCAATTCGGAGGGGCCACCTACGAGCAGTACTTC. It codes for CATQFGGATYEQYF.

This clone was seen a single time. The chain is built from TRBV6-1 and TRBJ1-1; D gene ambiguous. Per the germline V gene, CDR1 is MNHNS and CDR2 is SASEGT. V lost 1 base, J lost 5 bases, and 11 bases lay in between. The CDR3 contains 14 residues. The DNA of the CDR3 is TGTGCCAGCAGTGAAGGGTCGTCCGGTACTGAAGCTTTCTTT. Encoded protein: CASSEGSSGTEAFF.

The rearrangement joins TRBV9 to TRBJ2-3, with D maybe TRBD2 (6 bases). V was shortened by 0 bases and J by 11 bases, with 13 bases between the two germline ends. CDR1 SGDLS and CDR2 YYNGEE come from the germline V gene. The CDR3 has 13 amino acids. The CDR3 nucleotides are TGTGCCAGCAGCGTAGCTGAGCGGGCTTTGCAGTATTTT. Protein sequence: CASSVAERALQYF. The whole variable domain, remainder taken from reference TRBV9 and TRBJ2-3, is DSGVTQTPKHLITATGQRVTLRCSPRSGDLSVYWYQQSLDQGLQFLIQYYNGEERAKGNILERFSAQQFPDLHSELNLSSLELGDSALYFCASSVAERALQYFGPGTRLTVL.

The chain recombines TRBV7-2 with TRBJ2-7; TRBD2 agrees at 7 bases. CDR3 length: 15 amino acids. Germline-derived CDR1 and CDR2 are SGHTA and FQGNSA. J lost 3 bases, V lost 1 base, and 6 bases had no gene match. The CDR3 loop is CASSLERGGGYEQYF. CDR3 sequence (DNA): TGTGCCAGCAGCTTAGAGCGGGGCGGGGGCTACGAGCAGTACTTC.

Only a few counts were recorded for this clone. The V gene is TRBV5-1, the J gene TRBJ2-3, with a tentative D call TRBD2 (5 bases). Between the trimmed V and J ends, which lost 0 bases and 4 bases, there was a span of 9 bases. The V gene's germline CDR1 is SGHRS and CDR2 YFSETQ. This CDR3 spans 14 amino acids. CDR3 DNA: TGCGCCAGCAGCTTGGGGCTAGCCCCAGATACGCAGTATTTT. Translated, it gives CASSLGLAPDTQYF. Full variable domain (rest looked up from reference TRBV5-1 and TRBJ2-3): KAGVTQTPRYLIKTRGQQVTLSCSPISGHRSVSWYQQTPGQGLQFLFEYFSETQRNKGNFPGRFSGRQFSNSRSEMNVSTLELGDSALYLCASSLGLAPDTQYFGPGTRLTVL.

This clone has more than one count but fewer than ten. This sequence joins TRBV10-3 and TRBJ2-1; TRBD1 agrees at 8 bases. CDR3 length: 16 amino acids. Germline CDR1 reads ENHRY; CDR2 reads SYGVKD. V trimming: 10 bases; J trimming: 5 bases; junction bases outside the gene matches: 16. The CDR3 DNA is TGTGCCACGTCTTTTTCCGGGACAGGAGGGAACAATGAGCAGTTCTTC. Its translation is CATSFSGTGGNNEQFF.

The rearrangement uses TRBV10-1 and TRBJ2-5; D perhaps matches TRBD2 (5 bases). The CDR3 is 12 amino acids. Germline V lookup: CDR1 WNHNN, CDR2 SYGVQD (reference sequence). Between the trimmed V and J ends, which lost 10 bases and 6 bases, there was a span of 15 bases. DNA for the CDR3: TGCGCCAAAACCCCCCGGAGGAAGACCCAGTACTTC. It yields the protein CAKTPRRKTQYF.

V is TRBV4-3 and J is TRBJ1-2; D possibly corresponds to TRBD1 (5 bases). The CDR3 runs to 16 residues. Germline V gene sequence: CDR1 LGHNA, CDR2 YSLEER. V lost 0 bases, J lost 2 bases, and 13 bases lay in between. As DNA, the CDR3 is TGCGCCAGCAGCCAAGAAGTTGGCGGGGCCAACTATGGCTACACCTTC. It specifies CASSQEVGGANYGYTF.

The CDR3 loop is CASSESRVGDTQYF. CDR3 bases: TGCGCCAGCAGCGAATCCAGGGTTGGAGATACGCAGTATTTT. The genes are TRBV5-1 and TRBJ2-3; tentative D call: TRBD1 (5 bases). Germline assignment: CDR1 SGHRS and CDR2 YFSETQ. There are 14 residues in the CDR3. Trimming removed 4 bases from V and 5 bases from J, with 14 bases in between.